Following are 21 T cell receptor beta chains from one sample sequenced in a study of blood T cell repertoires in COVID-19. Repertoires were generated with immunoSEQ multiplex PCR, while TCRdb's copy carries only in-frame clones and drops some. This sample carries approximately 300,000 clones, approximately 90% of them seen once, and the ten largest clones take under 0.95%. The sequencing sample was made of peripheral blood. These TCRs come from a man under 40 with acute or convalescent COVID-19.

The genes are TRBV28 and TRBJ1-1, with 7 bases identical to TRBD1. This CDR3 spans 15 amino acids. J lost 1 base, V lost 5 bases, and 7 bases had no gene match. From germline, CDR1 is MDHEN and CDR2 SYDVKM. CDR3 coding DNA: TGTGCCAGCAGTGATTCCGGGACAGAGAACACTGAAGCTTTCTTT. Its protein is CASSDSGTENTEAFF.

CDR3 DNA sequence: TGTGCCAGCAGTGAATTGGGGACAGCCAAGACCTACGAGCAGTACTTC. Translating it yields CASSELGTAKTYEQYF. The chain employs TRBV6-1 and TRBJ2-7; TRBD1 agrees at 7 bases. The CDR3 is 16 amino acids. The V segment lost 2 bases and the J segment 2 bases; nucleotides outside the gene matches: 9. Germline CDR1 MNHNS, CDR2 SASEGT.

Only a few counts were recorded for this clone. This chain uses TRBV9 with TRBJ1-5; weak D call: TRBD1 (6 bases). This CDR3 spans 17 amino acids. Germline CDR1 SGDLS, CDR2 YYNGEE. The ends were cut back, 3 bases at V and 0 bases at J, with 16 bases in the middle. CDR3 DNA: TGTGCCAGCAGCGAGGGTAGACAGGCCTCTAGCAATCAGCCCCAGCATTTT. This codes for CASSEGRQASSNQPQHF.

This chain connects TRBV20-1 to TRBJ1-5; 10 positions match TRBD1. The CDR3 length is 14 residues. V dropped 3 bases and J dropped 4; count of bases not matched to a gene: 3. Germline CDR1 DFQATT, CDR2 SNEGSKA (reference sequence). The CDR3 nucleotides are TGCAGTGCTAGTAGGACAGGGGGTAATCAGCCCCAGCATTTT. Amino acid sequence: CSASRTGGNQPQHF.

CDR3 protein: CASSLGRGSTEAFF. In DNA form, the CDR3 reads TGTGCCAGCAGCTTAGGTAGAGGGAGCACTGAAGCTTTCTTT. The V gene is TRBV11-3, the J gene TRBJ1-1; D not resolved. Germline loops: CDR1 SGHNT, CDR2 YENEEA. The CDR3 runs 14 residues. V shed 1 base and J shed 4 bases, with 10 bases lying between them.

For this clone: At one of its ends the junction is not consistent with the germline gene, which may arise from a read error. Other nucleotide sequences from this sample produce the same CDR3. The chain uses TRBV14 and TRBJ1-5; a possible D gene is TRBD1 (5 bases). The CDR3 runs 13 residues. Germline V gene data show CDR1 as SGHDN and CDR2 as FVKESK. The CDR3 is CASSQGVGQPQHF. The CDR3 coding sequence is TGTGCCAGTAGCCAGGGAGTGGGCCAGCCCCAGCATTTT.

This clone was counted between two and nine times. The chain has TRBV7-9 and TRBJ2-3; 7 bases line up with TRBD2. Germline-derived CDR1 and CDR2 are SEHNR and FQNEAQ (reference sequence). V lost 4 bases and J lost 12; bases outside the gene matches: 13. The CDR3 contains 14 residues. Here the CDR3 DNA reads TGTGCCAGCAGCTCTAGGCAAGGCGGGAGCAACCAGTATTTT. Its translation is CASSSRQGGSNQYF.

This chain connects TRBV6-5 to TRBJ1-1; TRBD1 matches at 8 bases. Germline V CDR1 and CDR2: MNHEY, SVGAGI. The junction had 12 bases not matched to a gene; V was cut back by 7 bases and J by 5 bases. The CDR3 is 15 amino acids. CDR3 in amino acids: CASTQRDRGWTEAFF. In nucleotides, the CDR3 is TGTGCCAGCACCCAACGAGACAGGGGCTGGACTGAAGCTTTCTTT.

The CDR3 sequence is CAIQDRADTDTQYF. CDR3 DNA: TGTGCCATCCAAGACAGGGCAGACACAGATACGCAGTATTTT. J is TRBJ2-3 and V is TRBV10-3; 7 bases are shared with TRBD1. Germline V lookup: CDR1 ENHRY, CDR2 SYGVKD. The ends lost 8 bases at V and 2 bases at J; junction bases unmatched: 7. The CDR3 is made up of 14 amino acids.

For this clone: This sample also contains other DNA sequences that code for the same CDR3. The chain couples TRBV28 to TRBJ2-7; tentatively, D is TRBD1 (6 bases). V lost 5 bases and J 4 bases, leaving 9 bases between the germline ends. CDR1 is MDHEN and CDR2 is SYDVKM in the germline V gene. CDR3 length equals 12 residues. In nucleotides, the CDR3 is TGTGCCAGCAGTGCGGACAGTTACGAGCAGTACTTC. Its protein product is CASSADSYEQYF.

This chain uses TRBV12-3 or TRBV12-4 with TRBJ1-5, with a possible D match to TRBD1 (5 bases). V dropped 3 bases and J dropped 10 bases, with 10 bases sitting between them. The CDR3 sequence is 12 residues long. The CDR3 DNA sequence: TGTGCCAGCAGTTTGGGGCTTTTTCCCCAGCATTTT. Protein product: CASSLGLFPQHF.

This clone has just a few counts. The chain employs TRBV29-1 and TRBJ1-2; D is unclear. This CDR3 is 14 amino acids long. Germline V gene lookup returns CDR1 SQVTM and CDR2 ANQGSEA. Deletions cut 0 bases from V and 4 bases from J, with 12 bases between. The DNA of the CDR3 is TGCAGCGTTGAAGATGAGAGAAGCTCCTATGGCTACACCTTC. It yields the protein CSVEDERSSYGYTF.

This chain joins TRBV6-5 and TRBJ1-5; TRBD1 might be the D (5 bases). From germline, CDR1 is MNHEY and CDR2 SVGAGI. The V and J ends lost 2 bases and 3 bases respectively, with 8 bases between them. This CDR3 region has 14 residues. The CDR3 here is CASSYGGTNQPQHF. CDR3 DNA sequence: TGTGCCAGCAGTTACGGGGGGACCAATCAGCCCCAGCATTTT.

The J gene is TRBJ1-6, the V gene TRBV19; TRBD1 agrees at 9 bases. Trimming at V came to 6 bases and at J to 10 bases, leaving 13 bases not matched to a gene. The CDR3 loop spans 16 amino acids. Germline-derived CDR1 and CDR2 are LNHDA and SQIVND (reference sequence). CDR3 protein: CASREQGAMVGSPLHF. Written as DNA, the CDR3 is TGTGCCAGTAGGGAACAGGGGGCGATGGTAGGATCACCCCTCCACTTT.

This sequence joins TRBV5-4 and TRBJ2-1, with 10 bases that match TRBD2. J gave up 8 bases and V 9 bases, and 11 bases lay outside the gene matches. Germline V lookup: CDR1 SGHNT, CDR2 YYREEE (reference sequence). CDR3 length: 14 residues. The CDR3 protein is CAIVAGGLSDEQFF. CDR3 coding DNA: TGTGCCATCGTAGCGGGGGGCCTATCCGATGAGCAGTTCTTC. The full variable domain, its missing parts supplied by reference TRBV5-4 and TRBJ2-1, is ETGVTQSPTHLIKTRGQQVTLRCSSQSGHNTVSWYQQALGQGPQFIFQYYREEENGRGNFPPRFSGLQFPNYSSELNVNALELDDSALYLCAIVAGGLSDEQFFGPGTRLTVL.

This rearrangement joins TRBV10-2 to TRBJ2-5; 12 positions match TRBD2. Trimming removed 3 bases from V and 7 bases from J; junction bases left unmatched: 6. CDR3 size: 15 residues. The germline V gene has CDR1 WSHSY and CDR2 SAAADI. CDR3 residues: CASSDLAGGPGTQYF. The CDR3 region has the DNA TGCGCCAGCAGTGATCTAGCGGGGGGGCCAGGGACCCAGTACTTC.

V and J are TRBV9 and TRBJ2-3; 8 nucleotides match TRBD2. Trimming took 0 bases from V and 6 from J; bases not matched to a gene: 9. CDR3 length: 16 residues. Per the germline V gene, CDR1 is SGDLS and CDR2 is YYNGEE. The CDR3 sequence: CASSVDPGGLGDTQYF. The CDR3 DNA is TGTGCCAGCAGCGTAGATCCGGGAGGGCTGGGGGATACGCAGTATTTT.

This sequence joins TRBV7-9 and TRBJ1-1; a weak D match, TRBD1 (6 bases). V was pared by 3 bases and J by 4 bases, with 15 bases between. Germline CDR1 SEHNR, CDR2 FQNEAQ (reference sequence). The CDR3 spans 15 residues. The DNA of the CDR3 is TGTGCCAGCAGCTTTACCCGGACAGATTCCACTGAAGCTTTCTTT. This codes for CASSFTRTDSTEAFF.

The chain employs TRBV27 and TRBJ2-1, with 7 bases matching TRBD2. Germline V gene lookup returns CDR1 MNHEY and CDR2 SMNVEV (reference sequence). V gave up 7 bases and J gave up 6 bases; unmatched junction bases: 9. The CDR3 totals 14 residues. The DNA of the CDR3 is TGTGCCAGCACCAGACTAGCAGGGAGCAATGAGCAGTTCTTC. Translated, it gives CASTRLAGSNEQFF.

The CDR3 DNA follows: TGTGCCAGCAGCTTAGCTTTCCGCGCAGAGACCCAGTACTTC. Its protein product is CASSLAFRAETQYF. The V call is TRBV7-6, the J call TRBJ2-5; D unresolved. The CDR3 runs 14 residues. Trimming took 0 bases from V and 4 from J, leaving 9 bases between them. Germline loops: CDR1 SGHVS, CDR2 FNYEAQ. Looking up the rest from reference TRBV7-6 and TRBJ2-5 gives the full variable domain: GAGVSQSPRYKVTKRGQDVALRCDPISGHVSLYWYRQALGQGPEFLTYFNYEAQQDKSGLPNDRFSAERPEGSISTLTIQRTEQRDSAMYRCASSLAFRAETQYFGPGTRLLVL.

The V call is TRBV19, the J call TRBJ1-2, with D unresolved. The V gene lost 3 bases and the J gene lost 8 bases, with 10 bases spanning the gap. The CDR3 has 12 amino acids. From germline, CDR1 is LNHDA and CDR2 SQIVND (reference sequence). The CDR3 nucleotides are TGTGCCAGTAGTATCACGGGAAGGGGCTACACCTTC. Its protein product is CASSITGRGYTF.